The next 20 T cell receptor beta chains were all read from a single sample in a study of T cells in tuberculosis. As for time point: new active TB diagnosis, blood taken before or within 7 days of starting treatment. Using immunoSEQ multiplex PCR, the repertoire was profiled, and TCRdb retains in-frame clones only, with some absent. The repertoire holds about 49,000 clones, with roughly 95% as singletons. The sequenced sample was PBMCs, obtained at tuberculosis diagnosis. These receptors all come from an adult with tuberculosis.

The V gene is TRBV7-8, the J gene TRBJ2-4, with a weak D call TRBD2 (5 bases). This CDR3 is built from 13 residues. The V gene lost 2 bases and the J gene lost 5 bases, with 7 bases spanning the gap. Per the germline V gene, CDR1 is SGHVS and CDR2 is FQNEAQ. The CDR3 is CASSLFGENIQYF. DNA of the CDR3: TGTGCCAGCAGCTTATTCGGGGAAAACATTCAGTACTTC.

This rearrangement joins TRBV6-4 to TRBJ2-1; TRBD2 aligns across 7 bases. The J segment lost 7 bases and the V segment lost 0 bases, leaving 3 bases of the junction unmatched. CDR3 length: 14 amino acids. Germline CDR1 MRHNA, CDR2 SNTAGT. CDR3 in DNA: TGTGCCAGCAGTGACTCTGGCGGGAGTAATGAGCAGTTCTTC. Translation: CASSDSGGSNEQFF.

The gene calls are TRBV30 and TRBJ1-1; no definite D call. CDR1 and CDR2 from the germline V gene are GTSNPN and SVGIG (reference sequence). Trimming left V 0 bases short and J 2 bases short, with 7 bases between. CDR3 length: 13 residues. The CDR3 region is CAWSVVSNTEAFF. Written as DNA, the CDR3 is TGTGCCTGGAGTGTCGTTTCTAACACTGAAGCTTTCTTT.

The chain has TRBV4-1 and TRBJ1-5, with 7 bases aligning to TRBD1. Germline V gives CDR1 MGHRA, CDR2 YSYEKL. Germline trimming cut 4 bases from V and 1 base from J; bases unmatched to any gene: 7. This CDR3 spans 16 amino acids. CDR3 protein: CASSPEQGLSNQPQHF. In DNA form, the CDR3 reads TGCGCCAGCAGCCCTGAACAGGGGTTAAGCAATCAGCCCCAGCATTTT.

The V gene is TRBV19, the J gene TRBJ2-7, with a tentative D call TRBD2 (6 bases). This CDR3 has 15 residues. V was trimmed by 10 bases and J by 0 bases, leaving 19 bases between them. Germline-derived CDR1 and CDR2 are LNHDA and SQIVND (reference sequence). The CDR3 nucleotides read TGTGCCACTAAAAACCCGGGACTTAGCTCCTACGAGCAGTACTTC. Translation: CATKNPGLSSYEQYF.

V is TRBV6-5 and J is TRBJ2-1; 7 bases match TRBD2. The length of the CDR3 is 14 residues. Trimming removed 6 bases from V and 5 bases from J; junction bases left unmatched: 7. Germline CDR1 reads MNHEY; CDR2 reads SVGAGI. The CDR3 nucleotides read TGTGCCAGCAGATTTAGCGGGTCGGACAATGAGCAGTTCTTC. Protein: CASRFSGSDNEQFF.

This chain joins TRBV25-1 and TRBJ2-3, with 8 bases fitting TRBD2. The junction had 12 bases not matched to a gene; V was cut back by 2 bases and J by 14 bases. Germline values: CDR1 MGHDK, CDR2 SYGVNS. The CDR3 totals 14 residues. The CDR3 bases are TGTGCCAGCAGTGAACTCGCTAGCGGGTTTTCCCTGTATTTT. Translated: CASSELASGFSLYF. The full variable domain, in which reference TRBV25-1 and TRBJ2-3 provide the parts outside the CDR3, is EADIYQTPRYLVIGTGKKITLECSQTMGHDKMYWYQQDPGMELHLIHYSYGVNSTEKGDLSSESTVSRIRTEHFPLTLESARPSHTSQYLCASSELASGFSLYFGPGTRLTVL.

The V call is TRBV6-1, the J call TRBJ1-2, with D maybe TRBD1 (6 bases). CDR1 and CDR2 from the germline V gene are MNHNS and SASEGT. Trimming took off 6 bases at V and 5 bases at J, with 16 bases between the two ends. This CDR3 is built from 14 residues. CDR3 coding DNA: TGTGCCAGCAGCACTAGGACAGCTTCTTATGGCTACACCTTC. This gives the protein CASSTRTASYGYTF.

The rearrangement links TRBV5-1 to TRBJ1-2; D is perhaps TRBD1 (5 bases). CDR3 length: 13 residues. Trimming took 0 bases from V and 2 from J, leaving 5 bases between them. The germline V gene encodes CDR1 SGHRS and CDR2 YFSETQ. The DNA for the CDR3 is TGCGCCAGCAGCTTGGGGGGCAACTATGGCTACACCTTC. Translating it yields CASSLGGNYGYTF.

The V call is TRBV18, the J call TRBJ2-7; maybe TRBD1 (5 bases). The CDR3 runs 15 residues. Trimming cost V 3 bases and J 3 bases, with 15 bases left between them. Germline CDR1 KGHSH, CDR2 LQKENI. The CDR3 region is CASSPRQGLGYEQYF. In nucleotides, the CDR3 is TGTGCCAGCTCACCGCGCCAGGGCTTAGGCTACGAGCAGTACTTC.

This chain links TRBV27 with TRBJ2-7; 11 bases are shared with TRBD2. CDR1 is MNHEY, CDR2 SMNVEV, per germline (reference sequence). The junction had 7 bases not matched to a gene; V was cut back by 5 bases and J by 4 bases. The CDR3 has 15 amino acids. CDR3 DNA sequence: TGTGCCAGCAGTAGAACTAGCGGGAGCCAATACGAGCAGTACTTC. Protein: CASSRTSGSQYEQYF.

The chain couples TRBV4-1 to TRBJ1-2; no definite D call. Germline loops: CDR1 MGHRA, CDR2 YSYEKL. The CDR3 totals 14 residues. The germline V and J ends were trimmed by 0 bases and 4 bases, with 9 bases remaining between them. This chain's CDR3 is CASSQDGVLYGYTF. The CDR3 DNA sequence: TGCGCCAGCAGCCAAGACGGAGTCCTCTATGGCTACACCTTC.

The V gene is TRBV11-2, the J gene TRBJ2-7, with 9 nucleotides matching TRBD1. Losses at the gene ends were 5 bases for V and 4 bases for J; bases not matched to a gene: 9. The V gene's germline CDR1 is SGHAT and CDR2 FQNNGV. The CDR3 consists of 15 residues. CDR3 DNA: TGTGCCAGCAGCCGAGCCGGGACAGGGTATTACGAGCAGTACTTC. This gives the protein CASSRAGTGYYEQYF.

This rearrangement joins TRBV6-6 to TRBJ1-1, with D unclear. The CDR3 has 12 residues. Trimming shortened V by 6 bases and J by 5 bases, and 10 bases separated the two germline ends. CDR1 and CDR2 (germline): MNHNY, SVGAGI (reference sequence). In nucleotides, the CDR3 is TGTGCCAGCAGCCGTGCGAGAACTGAAGCTTTCTTT. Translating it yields CASSRARTEAFF.

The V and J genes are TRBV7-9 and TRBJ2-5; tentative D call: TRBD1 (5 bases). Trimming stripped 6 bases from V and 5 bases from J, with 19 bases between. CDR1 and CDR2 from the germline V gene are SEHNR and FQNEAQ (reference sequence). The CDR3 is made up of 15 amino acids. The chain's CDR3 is CASSFKGNGRETQYF. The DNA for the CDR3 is TGTGCCAGCAGTTTCAAGGGGAATGGTCGGGAGACCCAGTACTTC. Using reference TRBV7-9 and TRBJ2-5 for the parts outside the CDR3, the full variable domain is DTGVSQNPRHKITKRGQNVTFRCDPISEHNRLYWYRQTLGQGPEFLTYFQNEAQLEKSRLLSDRFSAERPKGSFSTLEIQRTEQGDSAMYLCASSFKGNGRETQYFGPGTRLLVL.

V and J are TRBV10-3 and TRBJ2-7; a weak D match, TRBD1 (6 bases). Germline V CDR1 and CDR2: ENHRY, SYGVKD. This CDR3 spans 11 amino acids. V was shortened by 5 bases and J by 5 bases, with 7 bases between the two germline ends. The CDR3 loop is CAISPGDEQYF. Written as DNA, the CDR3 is TGTGCCATCAGTCCAGGGGACGAGCAGTACTTC.

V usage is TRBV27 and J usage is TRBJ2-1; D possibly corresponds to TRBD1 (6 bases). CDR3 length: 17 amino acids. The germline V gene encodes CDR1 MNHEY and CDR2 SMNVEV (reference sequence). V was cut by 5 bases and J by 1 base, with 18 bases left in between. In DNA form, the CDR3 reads TGTGCCAGCAGTCCCCTAACGGGCACAGGGTCCTACAATGAGCAGTTCTTC. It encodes CASSPLTGTGSYNEQFF.

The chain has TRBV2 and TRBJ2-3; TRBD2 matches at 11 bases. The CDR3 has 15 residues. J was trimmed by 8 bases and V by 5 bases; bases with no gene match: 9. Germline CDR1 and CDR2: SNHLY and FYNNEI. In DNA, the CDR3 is TGTGCCAGCAGTCCGGGGACTAGCGGTCTCGGTACGCAGTATTTT. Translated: CASSPGTSGLGTQYF.

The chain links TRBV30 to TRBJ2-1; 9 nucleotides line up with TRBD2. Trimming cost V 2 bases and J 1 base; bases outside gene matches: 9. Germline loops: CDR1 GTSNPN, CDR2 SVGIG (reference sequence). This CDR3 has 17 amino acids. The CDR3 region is CAWSIAGTSRSYNEQFF. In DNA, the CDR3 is TGTGCCTGGAGTATCGCCGGGACTAGCCGTTCCTACAATGAGCAGTTCTTC.

CDR3 sequence (DNA): TGTGCCAGCAGCTTCGGTTCCGGGGGGAGCACAGATACGCAGTATTTT. It specifies CASSFGSGGSTDTQYF. The chain carries TRBV7-2 and TRBJ2-3, with 7 bases aligning to TRBD2. Germline lookup yields CDR1 SGHTA and CDR2 FQGNSA. V shed 3 bases and J 0 bases; nucleotides not matched to a gene: 6. This CDR3 comprises 16 residues.